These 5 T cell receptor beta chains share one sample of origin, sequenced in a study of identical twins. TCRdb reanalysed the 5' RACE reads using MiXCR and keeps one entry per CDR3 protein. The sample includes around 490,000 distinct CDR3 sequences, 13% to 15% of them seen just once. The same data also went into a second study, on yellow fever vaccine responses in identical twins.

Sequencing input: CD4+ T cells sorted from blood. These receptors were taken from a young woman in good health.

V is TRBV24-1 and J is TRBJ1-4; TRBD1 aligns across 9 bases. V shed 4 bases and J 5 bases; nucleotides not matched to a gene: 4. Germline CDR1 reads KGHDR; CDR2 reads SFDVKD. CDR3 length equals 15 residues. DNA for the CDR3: TGTGCCACCAGTGACCCGACAGGGGGAAATGAAAAACTGTTTTTT. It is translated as CATSDPTGGNEKLFF.

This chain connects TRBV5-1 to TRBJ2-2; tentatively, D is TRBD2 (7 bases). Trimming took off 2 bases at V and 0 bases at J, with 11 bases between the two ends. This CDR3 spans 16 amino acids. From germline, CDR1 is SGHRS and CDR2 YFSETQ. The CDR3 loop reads CASSFGGGANTGELFF. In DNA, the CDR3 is TGCGCCAGCAGCTTCGGCGGGGGCGCGAACACCGGGGAGCTGTTTTTT.

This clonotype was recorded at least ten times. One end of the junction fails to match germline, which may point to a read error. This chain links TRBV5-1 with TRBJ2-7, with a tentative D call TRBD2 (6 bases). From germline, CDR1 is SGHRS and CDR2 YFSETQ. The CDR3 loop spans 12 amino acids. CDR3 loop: CASSFGGYEQYF. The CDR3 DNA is TGTGCCAGCAGTTTCGGGGGCTACGAGCAGTACTTC.

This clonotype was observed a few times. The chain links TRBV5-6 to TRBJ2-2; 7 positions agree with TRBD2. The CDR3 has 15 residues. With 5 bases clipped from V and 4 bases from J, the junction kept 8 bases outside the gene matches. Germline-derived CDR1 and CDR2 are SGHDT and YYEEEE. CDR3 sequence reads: CASRPRGVGTGELFF. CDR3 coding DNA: TGTGCCAGCAGACCCCGGGGGGTTGGCACCGGGGAGCTGTTTTTT. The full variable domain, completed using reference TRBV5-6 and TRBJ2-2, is DAGVTQSPTHLIKTRGQQVTLRCSPKSGHDTVSWYQQALGQGPQFIFQYYEEEERQRGNFPDRFSGHQFPNYSSELNVNALLLGDSALYLCASRPRGVGTGELFFGEGSRLTVL.

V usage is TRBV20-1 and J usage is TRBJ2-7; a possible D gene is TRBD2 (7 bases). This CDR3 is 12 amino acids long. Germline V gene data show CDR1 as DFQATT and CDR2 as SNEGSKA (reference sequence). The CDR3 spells CRGVAGEGEQYF. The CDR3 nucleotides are TGCAGGGGGGTGGCAGGGGAGGGCGAGCAGTACTTC.